These 13 T cell receptor beta chains originate from one sample sequenced in a study of cytomegalovirus exposure and HLA in healthy donors. Only in-frame clones appear in the TCRdb table, and some are missing; sequencing was by immunoSEQ multiplex PCR. The repertoire includes approximately 240,000 clones, about nine tenths of them detected once, and 0.8% to 1.2% sits in the top ten. The material sequenced was PBMCs. The source of these receptors is a woman under 30 in good health and CMV-seronegative.

The chain uses TRBV5-1 and TRBJ1-2; 7 bases map to TRBD1. Germline lookup yields CDR1 SGHRS and CDR2 YFSETQ. The CDR3 length is 15 residues. V lost 4 bases and J lost 5; bases outside the gene matches: 11. The CDR3: CASSAQGDIRYGYTF. The CDR3 DNA is TGCGCCAGCAGCGCCCAGGGGGACATTAGGTATGGCTACACCTTC.

The CDR3 spells CAWSATQRGYTF. CDR3 in DNA: TGTGCCTGGAGTGCAACCCAACGGGGCTACACCTTC. V and J are TRBV30 and TRBJ1-2, with no clear D. Trimming left V 1 base short and J 8 bases short, with 11 bases between. Germline V CDR1 and CDR2: GTSNPN, SVGIG (reference sequence). This CDR3 region has 12 residues.

J is TRBJ2-5 and V is TRBV6-5, with D perhaps TRBD1 (5 bases). The germline V gene has CDR1 MNHEY and CDR2 SVGAGI. This CDR3 has 15 residues. Trimming pared 6 bases from V and 5 bases from J, leaving 19 bases between. DNA for the CDR3: TGTGCCAGCAGACAAAGATTCGGACATAAGGAGACCCAGTACTTC. Its protein product is CASRQRFGHKETQYF.

The chain joins TRBV9 to TRBJ2-7; TRBD1 matches at 8 bases. Trimming at V came to 4 bases and at J to 2 bases, leaving 5 bases not matched to a gene. The germline CDR1 and CDR2 sequences are SGDLS and YYNGEE. This CDR3 is 14 amino acids long. DNA for the CDR3: TGTGCCAGCAGCTCGGGGACAGGCGCCTACGAGCAGTACTTC. Its protein product is CASSSGTGAYEQYF.

The chain couples TRBV21-1 to TRBJ2-7; TRBD1 reflects the table's D call only, with no check against the DNA. TRBV21-1 is a listed pseudogene. CDR3 size: 18 residues. The DNA of the CDR3 is TGTGCCAGCAGGAAGACAGGGGTTTTGTTTAGGGGCTACTACGAGCAGTACTTC. It translates to CASRKTGVLFRGYYEQYF.

The gene calls are TRBV28 and TRBJ2-7; possibly TRBD2 for D (5 bases). Germline CDR1 is MDHEN and CDR2 is SYDVKM. The length of the CDR3 is 17 residues. Deletions cut 2 bases from V and 3 bases from J, with 20 bases between. CDR3 residues: CASSLEIDGGRYYEQYF. The DNA of the CDR3 is TGTGCCAGCAGTTTAGAGATAGACGGAGGCCGTTACTACGAGCAGTACTTC.

The CDR3 loop reads CASSRDPYEQYF. The CDR3 DNA reads TGTGCCAGCAGCAGGGATCCCTACGAGCAGTACTTC. V is TRBV6-1 and J is TRBJ2-5, with D possibly being TRBD1 (5 bases). With the DNA end fitting TRBJ2-7 better, the J assignment may be wrong. This CDR3 has 12 amino acids. Germline loops: CDR1 MNHNS, CDR2 SASEGT.

The chain recombines TRBV19 with TRBJ1-2; TRBD1 matches at 9 bases. The CDR3 is 13 residues long. Germline assignment: CDR1 LNHDA and CDR2 SQIVND (reference sequence). V was pared by 8 bases and J by 3 bases, with 4 bases of the junction left unmatched. The CDR3 spells CASGDRGDYGYTF. The CDR3 DNA reads as TGTGCCAGTGGAGACAGGGGGGACTATGGCTACACCTTC.

This clone was counted a single time. The chain carries TRBV6-1 and TRBJ1-3; D gene unclear. V was pared by 0 bases and J by 4 bases, with 7 bases between. CDR1 and CDR2 (germline): MNHNS, SASEGT. This CDR3 has 14 residues. The CDR3 DNA sequence: TGTGCCAGCAGTGAAGCGCTTCAGGGAAACACCATATATTTT. Residues: CASSEALQGNTIYF.

The DNA of the CDR3 is TGCAGCGTTGGCCCCTCAGGGGGGACCGGGGAGACCCAGTACTTC. Translated, it gives CSVGPSGGTGETQYF. The chain employs TRBV29-1 and TRBJ2-5; D might be TRBD1 (7 bases). CDR3 size: 15 residues. Germline V gene data show CDR1 as SQVTM and CDR2 as ANQGSEA. Trimming removed 4 bases from V and 5 bases from J, with 20 bases in between.

In its sample, this clone was seen once. The chain links TRBV10-2 to TRBJ2-7, with a possible D match to TRBD2 (6 bases). V was clipped by 4 bases and J by 2 bases, with 15 bases between them. The CDR3 runs to 15 residues. Germline CDR1 and CDR2: WSHSY and SAAADI. CDR3 residues: CASSVVGDLPYEQYF. The CDR3 nucleotides are TGCGCCAGCAGTGTGGTAGGGGACTTGCCCTACGAGCAGTACTTC.

The chain recombines TRBV11-3 with TRBJ2-7; D gene uncertain. The ends were cut back, 3 bases at V and 7 bases at J, with 13 bases in the middle. Germline V CDR1 and CDR2: SGHNT, YENEEA. The CDR3 covers 13 residues. CDR3 DNA: TGTGCCAGCAGCTTGGCCCCCCCTTTGGAGCAGTACTTC. This gives the protein CASSLAPPLEQYF.

This sequence joins TRBV10-3 and TRBJ2-1; D possibly corresponds to TRBD2 (5 bases). The CDR3 runs 11 residues. V shed 7 bases and J shed 6 bases, with 7 bases lying between them. The germline gives CDR1 ENHRY, CDR2 SYGVKD. The CDR3 sequence is CAIKRSNEQFF. As DNA, the CDR3 is TGTGCCATCAAGCGGAGCAATGAGCAGTTCTTC.